Below, 32 T cell receptor beta chains from the same sample are listed, as sequenced in a study of T-cell reconstitution after alpha-beta-depleted transplantation in children. Preparing the TCRbeta library involved the use of unique molecular identifiers. TCRdb re-called the PCR reads with MiXCR, one entry per CDR3 protein. The sample yields a few hundred thousand distinct CDR3 sequences, less than 9.5% seen once. Broader study findings: Fresh T-cell production supplied most of the T-cell counts and diversity seen one year after transplant.

These receptors have no known antigen. Specimen: peripheral blood, collected 360 days after TCRalphabeta/CD19-depleted stem cell transplant. These receptors all come from a female patient between 2 and 15 years old who had a stem cell transplant for Fanconi anemia, so the T cells may come from the graft donor.

This clonotype was recorded at least ten times. The V and J genes are TRBV5-1 and TRBJ2-1, with no clear D. Trimming left V 0 bases short and J 2 bases short, with 15 bases between. The CDR3 extends over 17 amino acids. In germline, CDR1 is SGHRS, CDR2 YFSETQ. As DNA, the CDR3 is TGCGCCAGCAGCTTGGTGGGTGCTATAGAAACCTACAATGAGCAGTTCTTC. Its translation is CASSLVGAIETYNEQFF.

This clonotype was counted at least ten times. The CDR3 DNA is TGTGCCAGCAGCCAAGATTGGTCCTACGAGCAGTACTTC. Protein sequence: CASSQDWSYEQYF. This chain joins TRBV3-1 and TRBJ2-7, with unresolved D. This CDR3 is 13 amino acids long. The germline CDR1 and CDR2 sequences are LGHDT and YNNKEL (reference sequence). V was cut by 0 bases and J by 1 base, with 4 bases left in between.

In this sample, this clonotype turned up many times. The chain carries TRBV7-6 and TRBJ2-3, with 12 bases that match TRBD2. Germline CDR1 and CDR2: SGHVS and FNYEAQ. The CDR3 covers 18 residues. The ends lost 1 base at V and 3 bases at J; junction bases unmatched: 8. In nucleotides, the CDR3 is TGTGCCAGCAGCTTAGAAGGGGGACTAGCGGGTCGAACAGATACGCAGTATTTT. The encoded protein is CASSLEGGLAGRTDTQYF.

This clonotype was recorded a few times. Written as DNA, the CDR3 is TGTGCCAGCAGCCAAAGAATTGGGGGTGAAGCTTTCTTT. This translates into CASSQRIGGEAFF. This rearrangement joins TRBV9 to TRBJ1-1; possible D gene TRBD1, 5 bases. Germline CDR1 is SGDLS and CDR2 is YYNGEE. V was trimmed by 4 bases and J by 7 bases, leaving 14 bases between them. CDR3 length: 13 amino acids.

This clonotype was seen many times. This chain uses TRBV7-8 with TRBJ2-3, with 13 bases identical to TRBD2. Germline CDR1 SGHVS, CDR2 FQNEAQ. There are 19 residues in the CDR3. V shed 0 bases and J 6 bases; nucleotides not matched to a gene: 12. The CDR3 nucleotides are TGTGCCAGCAGCTTAGCGGGTGAAGGGACTAGCGGGAATTTGGATACGCAGTATTTT. This sequence encodes CASSLAGEGTSGNLDTQYF.

The chain is built from TRBV10-3 and TRBJ1-1; no definite D call. Trimming removed 6 bases at V and 0 bases at J, with 14 bases between. Germline-derived CDR1 and CDR2 are ENHRY and SYGVKD. This CDR3 comprises 15 residues. CDR3 in amino acids: CAIRTGISMNTEAFF. CDR3 bases: TGTGCCATCAGAACCGGGATCTCAATGAACACTGAAGCTTTCTTT.

This clonotype was detected only a few times. The chain couples TRBV2 to TRBJ2-5; no firm D call. Trimming took off 6 bases at V and 2 bases at J, with 4 bases between the two ends. The CDR3 is made up of 11 amino acids. CDR1 and CDR2 (germline): SNHLY, FYNNEI. CDR3 DNA sequence: TGTGCCAGCAGGGAACAAGAGACCCAGTACTTC. Its protein is CASREQETQYF.

This clonotype occurred once. The chain couples TRBV7-7 to TRBJ2-1; D might be TRBD2 (5 bases). The CDR3 is 13 residues long. CDR1 is SSHAT and CDR2 is FNYEAQ in the germline V gene (reference sequence). Trimming stripped 1 base from V and 9 bases from J, with 10 bases between. In DNA form, the CDR3 reads TGTGCCAGCAGCTTAGGGACGAGCGGTGAGCAGTTCTTC. This gives the protein CASSLGTSGEQFF.

This clonotype has ten or more counts. The gene calls are TRBV25-1 and TRBJ1-6; 7 nucleotides agree with TRBD1. The germline gives CDR1 MGHDK, CDR2 SYGVNS. This CDR3 has 14 residues. V lost 6 bases to trimming and J lost 8 bases; unmatched junction nucleotides: 7. CDR3 DNA sequence: TGTGCCAGCAGCATAGGGGGCGTTGATTCACCCCTCCACTTT. As protein: CASSIGGVDSPLHF. The full variable domain, its missing parts supplied by reference TRBV25-1 and TRBJ1-6, is EADIYQTPRYLVIGTGKKITLECSQTMGHDKMYWYQQDPGMELHLIHYSYGVNSTEKGDLSSESTVSRIRTEHFPLTLESARPSHTSQYLCASSIGGVDSPLHFGNGTRLTVT.

The chain has TRBV27 and TRBJ2-1, with D possibly matching TRBD2 (5 bases). V was clipped by 3 bases and J by 5 bases, with 20 bases between them. Germline lookup yields CDR1 MNHEY and CDR2 SMNVEV (reference sequence). The CDR3 length is 17 residues. DNA for the CDR3: TGTGCCAGCAGTTTTAGTCCCCCCTTAGCGCCAAACAATGAGCAGTTCTTC. Protein: CASSFSPPLAPNNEQFF.

This clonotype has a count of ten or more. This chain joins TRBV5-1 and TRBJ2-7, with a weak D call TRBD1 (5 bases). CDR1 is SGHRS and CDR2 is YFSETQ in the germline V gene. The CDR3 extends over 17 amino acids. V was trimmed by 4 bases and J by 3 bases, leaving 23 bases between them. CDR3 sequence (DNA): TGCGCCAGCAGCCATCCGACAGACAGACCTGATTACTACGAGCAGTACTTC. Protein: CASSHPTDRPDYYEQYF.

This clonotype has a count of ten or more. J is TRBJ1-5 and V is TRBV5-5, with no clear D. Germline values: CDR1 SGHKS, CDR2 YYEKEE (reference sequence). The CDR3 sequence is 18 residues long. Trimming left V 2 bases short and J 0 bases short, with 18 bases between. The CDR3 coding sequence is TGTGCCAGCAGCTTACGTCCATCCAAATTTTATAGCAATCAGCCCCAGCATTTT. It specifies CASSLRPSKFYSNQPQHF.

This clonotype was recorded many times. The chain combines TRBV12-3 or TRBV12-4 with TRBJ2-2; 8 nucleotides align to TRBD1. V lost 8 bases, J lost 5 bases, and 7 bases stayed unmatched. This CDR3 contains 14 residues. Here the CDR3 DNA reads TGTGCCAGCCGGGACAGGAGGGGTACCGGGGAGCTGTTTTTT. Its protein product is CASRDRRGTGELFF.

The J gene is TRBJ2-2, the V gene TRBV5-5, with D perhaps being TRBD1 or TRBD2 (6 bases each). Trimming pared 0 bases from V and 4 bases from J, leaving 10 bases between. CDR1 SGHKS and CDR2 YYEKEE come from the germline V gene (reference sequence). There are 15 residues in the CDR3. CDR3: CASSLGGGGTGELFF. In DNA form, the CDR3 reads TGTGCCAGCAGCTTGGGAGGGGGAGGCACCGGGGAGCTGTTTTTT. Supplemented by reference TRBV5-5 and TRBJ2-2, the full variable domain reads DAGVTQSPTHLIKTRGQQVTLRCSPISGHKSVSWYQQVLGQGPQFIFQYYEKEERGRGNFPDRFSARQFPNYSSELNVNALLLGDSALYLCASSLGGGGTGELFFGEGSRLTVL.

This clonotype has just a few counts. This chain links TRBV20-1 with TRBJ1-2; 7 nucleotides agree with TRBD1. This CDR3 comprises 14 residues. The V segment lost 5 bases and the J segment 7 bases; nucleotides outside the gene matches: 13. Germline CDR1 DFQATT, CDR2 SNEGSKA (reference sequence). The CDR3 DNA sequence: TGCAGTGCTCATCAGCCAGGGGACAGACGTGGCTACACCTTC. As protein: CSAHQPGDRRGYTF.

This clonotype was counted ten times or more. In DNA, the CDR3 is TGTGCCAGCTCACCCCGAACAGGGATCGATGGCTACACCTTC. This encodes CASSPRTGIDGYTF. V and J are TRBV18 and TRBJ1-2; D perhaps matches TRBD1 (6 bases). V was clipped by 3 bases and J by 6 bases, with 14 bases between them. Germline CDR1 is KGHSH and CDR2 is LQKENI. CDR3 length: 14 amino acids.

V gene TRBV7-2 combines with J gene TRBJ1-2; a possible D gene is TRBD1 (5 bases). CDR1 SGHTA and CDR2 FQGNSA come from the germline V gene. Trimming shortened V by 5 bases and J by 5 bases, and 12 bases separated the two germline ends. This CDR3 region has 13 residues. CDR3 protein: CASSVGGGYGYTF. CDR3 in DNA: TGTGCCAGCAGCGTCGGGGGGGGGTATGGCTACACCTTC.

The table lists this clonotype with a few counts. The chain combines TRBV11-2 with TRBJ2-7, with 9 bases identical to TRBD2. V lost 4 bases to trimming and J lost 1 base; unmatched junction nucleotides: 2. This CDR3 has 14 residues. CDR1 is SGHAT and CDR2 is FQNNGV in the germline V gene. Here the CDR3 DNA reads TGTGCCAGCAGCTCGGGACTAGCATCCTACGAGCAGTACTTC. It is translated as CASSSGLASYEQYF.

There are many counts of this clonotype. The V and J genes are TRBV7-8 and TRBJ2-1; 9 bases agree with TRBD2. This CDR3 has 17 residues. The J segment lost 0 bases and the V segment lost 5 bases, leaving 8 bases of the junction unmatched. Germline CDR1 and CDR2: SGHVS and FQNEAQ. The CDR3 DNA follows: TGTGCCAGCAGCCTATATGGGACTAGCAGCTCCTACAATGAGCAGTTCTTC. It encodes CASSLYGTSSSYNEQFF.

This clonotype was picked up many times. The genes are TRBV20-1 and TRBJ2-2; TRBD1 matches 7 bases. The CDR3 length is 13 residues. Germline V gene data show CDR1 as DFQATT and CDR2 as SNEGSKA (reference sequence). Trimming at V came to 6 bases and at J to 5 bases, leaving 6 bases not matched to a gene. The CDR3 reads CSAGDSVTGELFF. The CDR3 DNA is TGCAGTGCAGGGGACAGTGTGACCGGGGAGCTGTTTTTT.

This clonotype was recorded many times. The chain recombines TRBV28 with TRBJ1-6; D gene uncertain. This CDR3 comprises 10 residues. Between the trimmed V and J ends, which lost 8 bases and 11 bases, there was a span of 7 bases. The germline CDR1 and CDR2 sequences are MDHEN and SYDVKM. The CDR3 nucleotides are TGTGCCAGCGGCTCCACACCCCTCCACTTT. This sequence encodes CASGSTPLHF.

The rearrangement joins TRBV3-1 to TRBJ1-6, with no clear D. Germline values: CDR1 LGHDT, CDR2 YNNKEL (reference sequence). The V end lost 0 bases, the J end lost 2 bases, and 14 bases lay between the germline ends. The CDR3 has 18 residues. The CDR3 DNA follows: TGTGCCAGCAGCCAAGAAGGGAGTCCACACACCTATAATTCACCCCTCCACTTT. It is translated as CASSQEGSPHTYNSPLHF.

This clonotype was seen many times. V usage is TRBV7-6 and J usage is TRBJ2-5; no clear D. CDR1 is SGHVS and CDR2 is FNYEAQ in the germline V gene. CDR3 length equals 16 residues. Trimming stripped 1 base from V and 1 base from J, with 13 bases between. The DNA of the CDR3 is TGTGCCAGCAGCTTAGGGCTTTCTCGACCCCAAGAGACCCAGTACTTC. Translation: CASSLGLSRPQETQYF.

This clonotype has a count of ten or more. The chain recombines TRBV20-1 with TRBJ1-5; D is undetermined. Trimming took 1 base from V and 3 from J, leaving 4 bases between them. CDR1 DFQATT and CDR2 SNEGSKA come from the germline V gene (reference sequence). The length of the CDR3 is 12 residues. The CDR3 region has the DNA TGCAGTGCTAGAGGACACAATCAGCCCCAGCATTTT. Protein sequence: CSARGHNQPQHF.

This chain uses TRBV28 with TRBJ2-1; D is ambiguous. The germline CDR1 and CDR2 sequences are MDHEN and SYDVKM. The CDR3 totals 16 residues. V was trimmed by 7 bases and J by 0 bases, leaving 16 bases between them. CDR3 in DNA: TGTGCCAGCAATGGTTTCACGGCGAGCTCCTACAATGAGCAGTTCTTC. As protein: CASNGFTASSYNEQFF.

This clonotype was counted at least ten times. The chain is built from TRBV29-1 and TRBJ1-1; D call uncertain. The CDR3 loop spans 12 amino acids. The V end lost 3 bases, the J end lost 3 bases, and 8 bases lay between the germline ends. The V gene's germline CDR1 is SQVTM and CDR2 ANQGSEA. The CDR3, as DNA: TGCAGCGTTGACCCCAGTTACACTGAAGCTTTCTTT. Its protein is CSVDPSYTEAFF.

The rearrangement links TRBV2 to TRBJ1-4; 9 bases match TRBD1. Trimming took 3 bases from V and 6 from J; bases not matched to a gene: 11. Germline CDR1 and CDR2: SNHLY and FYNNEI. CDR3 length: 17 residues. CDR3 region: CASSEWFGTGTDEKLFF. Here the CDR3 DNA reads TGTGCCAGCAGTGAGTGGTTTGGGACAGGGACGGATGAAAAACTGTTTTTT.

The chain links TRBV6-1 to TRBJ2-7, with 12 bases matching TRBD2. Germline V CDR1 and CDR2: MNHNS, SASEGT. This CDR3 is 12 amino acids long. Trimming took 8 bases from V and 7 from J; bases not matched to a gene: 3. The CDR3 nucleotides are TGTGCCAGCGGACTAGCGGGGAGTGAGCAGTACTTC. The encoded protein is CASGLAGSEQYF.

This clonotype was observed many times. This sequence joins TRBV7-9 and TRBJ2-7; no reliable D call. V was clipped by 8 bases and J by 2 bases, with 1 base between them. CDR3 length: 9 amino acids. Germline values: CDR1 SEHNR, CDR2 FQNEAQ (reference sequence). As DNA, the CDR3 is TGTGCCAGCGCCTACGAGCAGTACGTC. Its translation is CASAYEQYV.

This clonotype was detected ten times or more. The chain uses TRBV12-3 or TRBV12-4 and TRBJ2-1; 7 positions agree with TRBD1. The CDR3 is 14 amino acids. The V segment lost 6 bases and the J segment 4 bases; nucleotides outside the gene matches: 6. The CDR3 bases are TGTGCCAGCAGGGCCCCGGGACAGTACAATGAGCAGTTCTTC. This sequence encodes CASRAPGQYNEQFF.

The chain is built from TRBV27 and TRBJ2-1; TRBD2 agrees at 15 bases. Trimming at V came to 6 bases and at J to 0 bases, leaving 9 bases not matched to a gene. The CDR3 runs to 19 residues. Per germline, CDR1 MNHEY and CDR2 SMNVEV (reference sequence). CDR3 residues: CASSSGTSGGPSSYNEQFF. The CDR3, as DNA: TGTGCCAGCAGCTCCGGGACTAGCGGGGGGCCGAGCTCCTACAATGAGCAGTTCTTC.

The chain has TRBV2 and TRBJ1-5; 8 bases fit TRBD1. The CDR3 has 13 residues. V shed 7 bases, J shed 2 bases, and the junction held 1 base outside the gene matches. The germline V gene has CDR1 SNHLY and CDR2 FYNNEI. The CDR3 sequence: CASKDRGNQPQHF. The CDR3 nucleotides are TGTGCCAGCAAGGACAGGGGCAATCAGCCCCAGCATTTT.